A single sample is the source of the 13 T cell receptor beta chains below, sequenced in a study of shared clonotypes between healthy human individuals. TCRdb's table, derived via immunoSEQ multiplex PCR, lists solely in-frame clones and lacks some. Of a few million clones listed, roughly 92% are singletons. Sequences were obtained from naive CD4+ T cells sorted from blood. This sample's subset: CD45RA+ positively selected. These TCRs come from a man between 18 and 35 years old in good health.

The J gene is TRBJ1-5, the V gene TRBV7-9; D possibly corresponds to TRBD1 (6 bases). The V end lost 5 bases, the J end lost 1 base, and 18 bases lay between the germline ends. The CDR3 sequence is 17 residues long. CDR1 is SEHNR, CDR2 FQNEAQ, per germline (reference sequence). The CDR3 reads CASSRVGGRGSNQPQHF. The CDR3 region has the DNA TGTGCCAGCAGCCGAGTCGGGGGGCGAGGGAGCAATCAGCCCCAGCATTTT.

V gene TRBV27 combines with J gene TRBJ2-5; 10 positions match TRBD1. This CDR3 comprises 17 residues. Trimming cost V 4 bases and J 2 bases; bases outside gene matches: 10. CDR1 and CDR2 (germline): MNHEY, SMNVEV (reference sequence). For the CDR3, the DNA is TGTGCCAGCAGTTCCCTCCGGGACAGGGGCGTTCAAGAGACCCAGTACTTC. It specifies CASSSLRDRGVQETQYF.

The V call is TRBV14, the J call TRBJ2-1; 10 nucleotides match TRBD1. This CDR3 is 15 amino acids long. The J segment lost 5 bases and the V segment lost 4 bases, leaving 5 bases of the junction unmatched. CDR1 and CDR2 (germline): SGHDN, FVKESK. As DNA, the CDR3 is TGTGCCAGCAGCCCCCCGGGACAGGGGCACAATGAGCAGTTCTTC. Translation gives CASSPPGQGHNEQFF.

This clone was picked up one time. V and J are TRBV7-9 and TRBJ2-7, with 9 bases identical to TRBD1. Per germline, CDR1 SEHNR and CDR2 FQNEAQ (reference sequence). The CDR3 length is 16 residues. V lost 6 bases to trimming and J lost 4 bases; unmatched junction nucleotides: 13. CDR3 residues: CASSIAWTGERYEQYF. The CDR3 nucleotides read TGTGCCAGCAGTATAGCCTGGACAGGGGAAAGATACGAGCAGTACTTC.

This clone appeared a single time. V usage is TRBV2 and J usage is TRBJ2-3, with D hard to call. CDR3 length: 11 amino acids. Trimming stripped 5 bases from V and 5 bases from J, with 5 bases between. Germline-derived CDR1 and CDR2 are SNHLY and FYNNEI. The CDR3, as DNA: TGTGCCAGCAGTCAGCTAGATACGCAGTATTTT. The encoded protein is CASSQLDTQYF. The full variable domain, completed using reference TRBV2 and TRBJ2-3, is EPEVTQTPSHQVTQMGQEVILRCVPISNHLYFYWYRQILGQKVEFLVSFYNNEISEKSEIFDDQFSVERPDGSNFTLKIRSTKLEDSAMYFCASSQLDTQYFGPGTRLTVL.

This clone was recorded only once. The chain combines TRBV27 with TRBJ2-7, with D unresolved. Trimming left V 4 bases short and J 3 bases short, with 10 bases between. Germline CDR1 and CDR2: MNHEY and SMNVEV (reference sequence). This CDR3 spans 13 amino acids. This CDR3 is CASSWLDGYEQYF. CDR3 nucleotide sequence: TGTGCCAGCAGTTGGCTGGACGGCTACGAGCAGTACTTC.

Points on this clone: A junction end diverges from the germline sequence, so it may reflect a read error. This sequence joins TRBV6-5 and TRBJ2-1; D is ambiguous. From germline, CDR1 is MNHEY and CDR2 SVGAGI. CDR3 length equals 13 residues. The CDR3 spells CASSSPTRRDPVF. DNA of the CDR3: TGTGCCAGCAGTTCGCCCACAAGAAGAGACCCAGTCTTC.

The chain carries TRBV5-1 and TRBJ2-1; the D is unclear. V lost 1 base, J lost 5 bases, and 7 bases lay in between. CDR3 length equals 13 residues. CDR1 is SGHRS, CDR2 YFSETQ, per germline. The CDR3 DNA follows: TGCGCCAGCAGCTTGCACCGCGACAATGAGCAGTTCTTC. Its protein is CASSLHRDNEQFF.

This chain uses TRBV27 with TRBJ2-5; no firm D call. Germline lookup yields CDR1 MNHEY and CDR2 SMNVEV (reference sequence). The CDR3 runs to 13 residues. V lost 5 bases, J lost 7 bases, and 14 bases lay in between. CDR3 nucleotides: TGTGCCAGCAGTCCCCGGAGCCCGCGGACCCAGTACTTC. This codes for CASSPRSPRTQYF.

The V and J genes are TRBV18 and TRBJ2-2; D not certain. The V gene lost 3 bases and the J gene lost 1 base, with 9 bases spanning the gap. This CDR3 has 15 amino acids. CDR1 is KGHSH and CDR2 is LQKENI in the germline V gene. The CDR3 here is CASSPEQKNTGELFF. In DNA form, the CDR3 reads TGTGCCAGCTCACCGGAACAGAAGAACACCGGGGAGCTGTTTTTT.

This chain connects TRBV6-5 to TRBJ2-1; 10 bases are a match to TRBD2. Germline CDR1 and CDR2: MNHEY and SVGAGI. This CDR3 comprises 13 residues. The J segment lost 9 bases and the V segment lost 5 bases, leaving 4 bases of the junction unmatched. The CDR3 sequence is CASSTSSGSEQFF. DNA for the CDR3: TGTGCCAGCAGTACCTCTAGCGGGAGTGAGCAGTTCTTC.

The chain joins TRBV18 to TRBJ2-1; 11 bases align to TRBD2. The CDR3 has 15 amino acids. With V trimmed by 3 bases and J by 11 bases, 9 bases remained unmatched. CDR1 and CDR2 (germline): KGHSH, LQKENI. In DNA, the CDR3 is TGTGCCAGCTCACCTGGCGAGACTAGCGGGAATAAGCAGTTCTTC. It translates to CASSPGETSGNKQFF.

The chain recombines TRBV6-1 with TRBJ2-2; D uncertain. The CDR3 loop spans 14 amino acids. The germline CDR1 and CDR2 sequences are MNHNS and SASEGT. V lost 5 bases to trimming and J lost 3 bases, with 10 bases between them. The CDR3 DNA reads TGTGCCAGCAGTAGAAATGGAGACACCGGGGAGCTGTTTTTT. This sequence encodes CASSRNGDTGELFF.